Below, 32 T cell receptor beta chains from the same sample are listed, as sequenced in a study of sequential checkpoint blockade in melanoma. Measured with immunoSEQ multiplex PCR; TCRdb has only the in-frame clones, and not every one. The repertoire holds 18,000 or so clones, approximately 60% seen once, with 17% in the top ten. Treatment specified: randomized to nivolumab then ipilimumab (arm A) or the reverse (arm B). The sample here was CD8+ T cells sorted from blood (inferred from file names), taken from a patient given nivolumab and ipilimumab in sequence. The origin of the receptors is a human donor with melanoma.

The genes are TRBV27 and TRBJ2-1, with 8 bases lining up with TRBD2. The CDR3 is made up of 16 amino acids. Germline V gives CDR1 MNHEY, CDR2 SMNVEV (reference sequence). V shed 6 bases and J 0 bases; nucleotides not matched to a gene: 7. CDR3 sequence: CASRLSGINSYNEQFF. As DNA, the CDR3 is TGTGCCAGCAGGCTTAGCGGGATCAACTCCTACAATGAGCAGTTCTTC.

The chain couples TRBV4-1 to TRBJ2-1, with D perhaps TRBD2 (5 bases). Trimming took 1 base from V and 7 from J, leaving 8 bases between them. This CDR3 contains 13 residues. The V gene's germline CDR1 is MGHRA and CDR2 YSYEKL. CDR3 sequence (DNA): TGCGCCAGCAGCCAAGGACCGGGGAATGAGCAGTTCTTC. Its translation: CASSQGPGNEQFF.

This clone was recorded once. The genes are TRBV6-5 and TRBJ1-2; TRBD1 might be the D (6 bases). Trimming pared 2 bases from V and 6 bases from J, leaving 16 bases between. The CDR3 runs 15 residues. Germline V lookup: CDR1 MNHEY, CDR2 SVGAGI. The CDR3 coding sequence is TGTGCCAGCAGTTACAGCAGGGGCGGAAACCATGGCTACACCTTC. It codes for CASSYSRGGNHGYTF.

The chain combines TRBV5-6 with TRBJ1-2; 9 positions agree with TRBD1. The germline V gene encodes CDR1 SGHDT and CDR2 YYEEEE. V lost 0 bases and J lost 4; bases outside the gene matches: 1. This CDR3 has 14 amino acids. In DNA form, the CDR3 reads TGTGCCAGCAGCTTGGAACAGGGGGCCTATGGCTACACCTTC. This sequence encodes CASSLEQGAYGYTF.

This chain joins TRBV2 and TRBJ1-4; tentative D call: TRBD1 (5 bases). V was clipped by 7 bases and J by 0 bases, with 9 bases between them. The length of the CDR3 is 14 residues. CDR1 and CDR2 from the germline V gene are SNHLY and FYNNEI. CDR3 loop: CASNDRATNEKLFF. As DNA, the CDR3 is TGTGCCAGCAACGACAGAGCAACTAATGAAAAACTGTTTTTT.

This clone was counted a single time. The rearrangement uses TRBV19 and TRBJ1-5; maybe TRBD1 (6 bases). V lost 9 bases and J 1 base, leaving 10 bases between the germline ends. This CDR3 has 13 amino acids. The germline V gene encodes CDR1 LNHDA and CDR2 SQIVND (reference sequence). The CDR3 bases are TGTGCCAGCAAGACAGGAAGCAATCAGCCCCAGCATTTT. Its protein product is CASKTGSNQPQHF.

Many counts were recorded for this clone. The CDR3, as DNA: TGTGCCAGCAGCCCGGGACAGGGGGCGTATGGCTACACCTTC. Translation: CASSPGQGAYGYTF. This chain joins TRBV5-3 and TRBJ1-2; the match to TRBD1 covers 12 bases. TRBV5-3 is reported as an ORF; its role is uncertain. The CDR3 is made up of 14 amino acids. Trimming took 8 bases from V and 5 from J; bases not matched to a gene: 7.

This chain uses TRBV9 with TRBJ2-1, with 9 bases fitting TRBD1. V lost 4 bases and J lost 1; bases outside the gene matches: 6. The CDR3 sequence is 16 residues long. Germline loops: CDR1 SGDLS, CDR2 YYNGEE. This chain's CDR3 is CASSPRTGVSYNEQFF. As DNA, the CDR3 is TGTGCCAGCAGCCCCAGGACAGGGGTATCCTACAATGAGCAGTTCTTC.

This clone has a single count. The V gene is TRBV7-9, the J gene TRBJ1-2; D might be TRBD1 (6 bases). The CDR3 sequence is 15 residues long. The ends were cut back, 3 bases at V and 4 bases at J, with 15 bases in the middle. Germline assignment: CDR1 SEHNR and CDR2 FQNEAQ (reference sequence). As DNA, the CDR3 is TGTGCCAGCAGCTTTACGGGGGGCTTTGGCTATGGCTACACCTTC. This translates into CASSFTGGFGYGYTF.

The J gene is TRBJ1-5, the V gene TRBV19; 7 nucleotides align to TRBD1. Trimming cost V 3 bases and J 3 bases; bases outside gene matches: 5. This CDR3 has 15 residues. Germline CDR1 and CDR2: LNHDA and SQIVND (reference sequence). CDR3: CASSMGTVFNQPQHF. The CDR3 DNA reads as TGTGCCAGTAGTATGGGGACAGTATTCAATCAGCCCCAGCATTTT.

The CDR3 spells CASSLGENTEAFF. CDR3 nucleotides: TGTGCCAGCAGCTTGGGCGAGAACACTGAAGCTTTCTTT. This chain connects TRBV13 to TRBJ1-1; D remains ambiguous. Germline CDR1 is PRHDT and CDR2 is FYEKMQ (reference sequence). The CDR3 loop spans 13 amino acids. Trimming removed 3 bases at V and 1 base at J, with 6 bases between.

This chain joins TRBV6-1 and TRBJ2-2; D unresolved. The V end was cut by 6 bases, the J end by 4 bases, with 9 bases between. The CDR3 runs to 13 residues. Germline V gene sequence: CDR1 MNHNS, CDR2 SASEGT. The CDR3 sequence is CASRSPVTGELFF. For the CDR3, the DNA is TGTGCCAGCAGAAGCCCTGTCACCGGGGAGCTGTTTTTT.

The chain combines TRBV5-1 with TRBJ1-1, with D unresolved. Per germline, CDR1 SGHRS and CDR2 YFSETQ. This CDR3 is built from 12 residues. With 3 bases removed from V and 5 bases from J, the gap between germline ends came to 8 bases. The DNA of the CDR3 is TGCGCCAGCAGCTGGGCGGGGACTGAAGCTTTCTTT. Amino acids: CASSWAGTEAFF. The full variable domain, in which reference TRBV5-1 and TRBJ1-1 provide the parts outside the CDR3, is KAGVTQTPRYLIKTRGQQVTLSCSPISGHRSVSWYQQTPGQGLQFLFEYFSETQRNKGNFPGRFSGRQFSNSRSEMNVSTLELGDSALYLCASSWAGTEAFFGQGTRLTVV.

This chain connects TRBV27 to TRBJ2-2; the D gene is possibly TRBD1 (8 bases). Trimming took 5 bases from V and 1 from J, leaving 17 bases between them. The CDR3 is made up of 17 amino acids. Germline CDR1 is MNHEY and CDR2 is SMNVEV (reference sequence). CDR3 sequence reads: CASSPLGGTGNTGELFF. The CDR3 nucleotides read TGTGCCAGCAGTCCCCTCGGGGGGACAGGGAACACCGGGGAGCTGTTTTTT.

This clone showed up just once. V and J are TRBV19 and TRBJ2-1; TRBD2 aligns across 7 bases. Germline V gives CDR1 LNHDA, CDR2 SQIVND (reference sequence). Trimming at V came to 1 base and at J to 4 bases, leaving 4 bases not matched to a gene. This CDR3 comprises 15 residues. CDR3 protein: CASSIGSGPYNEQFF. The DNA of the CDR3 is TGTGCCAGTAGTATAGGTAGCGGGCCATACAATGAGCAGTTCTTC.

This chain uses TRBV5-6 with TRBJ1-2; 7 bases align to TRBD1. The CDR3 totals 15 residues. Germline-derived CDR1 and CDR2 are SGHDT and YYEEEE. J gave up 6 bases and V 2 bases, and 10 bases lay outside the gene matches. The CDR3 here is CASSLPGGSEDGYTF. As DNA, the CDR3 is TGTGCCAGCAGCTTACCAGGGGGTTCGGAGGATGGCTACACCTTC.

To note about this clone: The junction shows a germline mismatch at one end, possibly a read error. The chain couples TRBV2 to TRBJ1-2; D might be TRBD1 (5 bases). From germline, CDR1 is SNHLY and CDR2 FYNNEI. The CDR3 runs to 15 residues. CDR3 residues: CVSKLGAGANYGYTF. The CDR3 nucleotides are TGTGTCAGCAAGTTAGGGGCGGGGGCTAACTATGGCTACACCTTC.

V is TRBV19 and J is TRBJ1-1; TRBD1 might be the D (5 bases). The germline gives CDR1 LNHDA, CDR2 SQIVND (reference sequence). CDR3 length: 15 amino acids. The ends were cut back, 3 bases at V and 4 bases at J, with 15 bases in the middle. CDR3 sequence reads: CASSIRRAMSTEAFF. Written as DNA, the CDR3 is TGTGCCAGTAGTATTCGCAGGGCGATGAGCACTGAAGCTTTCTTT. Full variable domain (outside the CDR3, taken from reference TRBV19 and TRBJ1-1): DGGITQSPKYLFRKEGQNVTLSCEQNLNHDAMYWYRQDPGQGLRLIYYSQIVNDFQKGDIAEGYSVSREKKESFPLTVTSAQKNPTAFYLCASSIRRAMSTEAFFGQGTRLTVV.

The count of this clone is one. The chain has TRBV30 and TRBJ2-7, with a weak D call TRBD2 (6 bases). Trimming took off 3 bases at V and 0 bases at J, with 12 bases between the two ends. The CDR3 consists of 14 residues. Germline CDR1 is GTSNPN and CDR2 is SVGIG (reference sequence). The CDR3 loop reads CAWSLGLLSYEQYF. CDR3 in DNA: TGTGCCTGGAGCTTGGGACTTCTCTCCTACGAGCAGTACTTC.

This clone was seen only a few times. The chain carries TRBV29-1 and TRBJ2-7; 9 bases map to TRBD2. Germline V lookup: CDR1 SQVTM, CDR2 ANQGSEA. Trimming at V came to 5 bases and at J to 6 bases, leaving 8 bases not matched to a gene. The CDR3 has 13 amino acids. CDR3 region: CSVLGSGRPEQYF. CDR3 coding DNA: TGCAGCGTTTTGGGTAGCGGGAGACCCGAGCAGTACTTC.

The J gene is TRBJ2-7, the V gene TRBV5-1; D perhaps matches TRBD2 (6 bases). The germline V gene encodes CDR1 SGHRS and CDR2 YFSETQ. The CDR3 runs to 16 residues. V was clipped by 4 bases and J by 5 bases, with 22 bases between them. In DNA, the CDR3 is TGCGCCAGCAGCCCGGGGAGGCAGCCCGTTGGCAACGAGCAGTACTTC. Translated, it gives CASSPGRQPVGNEQYF. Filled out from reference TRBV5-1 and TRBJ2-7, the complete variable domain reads KAGVTQTPRYLIKTRGQQVTLSCSPISGHRSVSWYQQTPGQGLQFLFEYFSETQRNKGNFPGRFSGRQFSNSRSEMNVSTLELGDSALYLCASSPGRQPVGNEQYFGPGTRLTVT.

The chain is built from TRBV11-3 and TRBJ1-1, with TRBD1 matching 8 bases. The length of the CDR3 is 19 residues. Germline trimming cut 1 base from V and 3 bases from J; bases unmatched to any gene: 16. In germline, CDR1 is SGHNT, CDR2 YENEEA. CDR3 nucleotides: TGTGCCAGCAGCTTAGGTGTAGGGCAGGGGGCTGGCCCGGACACTGAAGCTTTCTTT. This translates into CASSLGVGQGAGPDTEAFF.

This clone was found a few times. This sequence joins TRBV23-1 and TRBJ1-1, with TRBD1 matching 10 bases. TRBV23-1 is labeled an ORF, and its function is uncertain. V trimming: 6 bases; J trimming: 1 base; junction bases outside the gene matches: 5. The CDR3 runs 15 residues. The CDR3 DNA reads TGCGCCAGCAGCCTGAGGACAGGGGGGAACACTGAAGCTTTCTTT. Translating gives CASSLRTGGNTEAFF.

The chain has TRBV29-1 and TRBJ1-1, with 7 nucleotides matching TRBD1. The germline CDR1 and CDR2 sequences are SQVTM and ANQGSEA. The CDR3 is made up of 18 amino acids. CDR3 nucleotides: TGCAGTCCTATCCCCCCAAGGGATCGGTGGGGACAGAGCGGTGAAGCTTTCTTT. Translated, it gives CSPIPPRDRWGQSGEAFF. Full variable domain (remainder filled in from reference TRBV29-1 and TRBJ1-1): SAVISQKPSRDICQRGTSLTIQCQVDSQVTMMFWYRQQPGQSLTLIATANQGSEATYESGFVIDKFPISRPNLTFSTLTVSNMSPEDSSIYLCSPIPPRDRWGQSGEAFFGQGTRLTVV.

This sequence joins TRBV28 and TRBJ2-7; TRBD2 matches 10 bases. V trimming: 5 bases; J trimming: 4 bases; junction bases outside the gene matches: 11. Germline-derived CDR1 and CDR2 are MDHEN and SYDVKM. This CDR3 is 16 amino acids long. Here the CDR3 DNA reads TGTGCCAGCAGTCCCCTGGCTAGCGGGGGACTTTACGAGCAGTACTTC. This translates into CASSPLASGGLYEQYF.

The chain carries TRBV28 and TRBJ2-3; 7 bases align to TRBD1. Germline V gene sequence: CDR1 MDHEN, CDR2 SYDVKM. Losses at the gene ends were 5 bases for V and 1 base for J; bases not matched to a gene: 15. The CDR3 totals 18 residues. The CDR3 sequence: CASSTISPTGAGTDTQYF. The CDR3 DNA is TGTGCCAGCAGTACAATTAGCCCCACAGGGGCCGGCACAGATACGCAGTATTTT.

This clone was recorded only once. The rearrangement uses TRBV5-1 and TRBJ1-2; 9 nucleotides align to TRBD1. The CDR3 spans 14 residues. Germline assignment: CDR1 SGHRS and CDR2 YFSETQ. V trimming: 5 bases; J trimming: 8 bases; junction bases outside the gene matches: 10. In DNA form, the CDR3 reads TGCGCCAGCAGTCCGGACAGGGGTACGAGGGGCTACACCTTC. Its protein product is CASSPDRGTRGYTF.

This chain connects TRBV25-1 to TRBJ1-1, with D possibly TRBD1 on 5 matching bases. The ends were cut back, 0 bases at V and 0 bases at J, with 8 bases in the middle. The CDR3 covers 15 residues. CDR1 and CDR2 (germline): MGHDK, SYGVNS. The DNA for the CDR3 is TGTGCCAGCAGTGAATACGCAGGGTTGAACACTGAAGCTTTCTTT. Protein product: CASSEYAGLNTEAFF. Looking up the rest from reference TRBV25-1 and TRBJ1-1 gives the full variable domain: EADIYQTPRYLVIGTGKKITLECSQTMGHDKMYWYQQDPGMELHLIHYSYGVNSTEKGDLSSESTVSRIRTEHFPLTLESARPSHTSQYLCASSEYAGLNTEAFFGQGTRLTVV.

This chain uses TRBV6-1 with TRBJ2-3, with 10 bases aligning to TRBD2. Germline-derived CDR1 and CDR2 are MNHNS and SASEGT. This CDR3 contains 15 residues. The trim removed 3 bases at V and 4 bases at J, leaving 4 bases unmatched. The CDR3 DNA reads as TGTGCCAGCAGTGACTCCGGGACTAGCGCAGATACGCAGTATTTT. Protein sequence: CASSDSGTSADTQYF.

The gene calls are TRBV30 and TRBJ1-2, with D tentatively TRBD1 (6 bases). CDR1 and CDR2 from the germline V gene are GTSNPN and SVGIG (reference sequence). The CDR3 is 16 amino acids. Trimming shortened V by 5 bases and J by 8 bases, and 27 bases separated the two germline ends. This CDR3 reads CAWPLKGTRTPGGYTF. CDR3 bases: TGTGCCTGGCCCCTCAAAGGGACACGCACGCCAGGGGGCTACACCTTC. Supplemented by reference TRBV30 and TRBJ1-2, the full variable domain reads SQTIHQWPATLVQPVGSPLSLECTVEGTSNPNLYWYRQAAGRGLQLLFYSVGIGQISSEVPQNLSASRPQDRQFILSSKKLLLSDSGFYLCAWPLKGTRTPGGYTFGSGTRLTVV.

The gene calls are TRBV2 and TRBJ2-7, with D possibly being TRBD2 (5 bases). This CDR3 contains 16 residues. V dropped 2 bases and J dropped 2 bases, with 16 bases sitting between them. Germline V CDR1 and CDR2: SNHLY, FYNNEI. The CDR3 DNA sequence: TGTGCCAGCAGTGAAACAACGGGGTGGTCTACCTACGAGCAGTACTTC. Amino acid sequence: CASSETTGWSTYEQYF.

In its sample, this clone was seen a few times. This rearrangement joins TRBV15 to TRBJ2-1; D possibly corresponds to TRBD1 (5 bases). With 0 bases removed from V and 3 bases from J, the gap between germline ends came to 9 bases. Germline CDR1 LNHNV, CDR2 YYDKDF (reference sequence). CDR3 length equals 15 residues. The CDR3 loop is CATSRDDDSYNEQFF. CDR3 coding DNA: TGTGCCACCAGCAGAGATGACGACAGCTACAATGAGCAGTTCTTC.